This passage covers 21 T cell receptor beta chains from one sample sequenced in a study of Tregs in tolerant kidney transplant recipients. The protocol was immunoSEQ multiplex PCR, while the TCRdb copy is restricted to in-frame clones and leaves out a portion. The table lists hundreds of thousands of clones, more than 65% of them singletons. The sequenced sample consisted of CD4+ T cells from blood. All receptors come from a human donor in good health.

CDR3 bases: TGTGCCAGCAGTTACTCGCGCCAGCGCAGCCTCGGGCTAGACACCTTC. Its protein product is CASSYSRQRSLGLDTF. V usage is TRBV6-5 and J usage is TRBJ1-2, with no clear D. Germline values: CDR1 MNHEY, CDR2 SVGAGI. CDR3 length equals 16 residues. Between the trimmed V and J ends, which lost 0 bases and 12 bases, there was a span of 23 bases.

This clone occurred once. The chain couples TRBV18 to TRBJ2-5, with 7 nucleotides matching TRBD2. The V and J ends lost 3 bases and 5 bases, in that order; junction bases with no gene match: 9. CDR1 is KGHSH and CDR2 is LQKENI in the germline V gene. The CDR3 has 15 residues. The CDR3, as DNA: TGTGCCAGCTCACCCACCCAGTCCGGGAGGGAGACCCAGTACTTC. Its protein is CASSPTQSGRETQYF.

This clone was observed a handful of times. The chain combines TRBV7-6 with TRBJ1-5; 7 nucleotides match TRBD1. With V trimmed by 5 bases and J by 6 bases, 13 bases remained unmatched. Per the germline V gene, CDR1 is SGHVS and CDR2 is FNYEAQ. This CDR3 is 16 amino acids long. The CDR3 DNA follows: TGTGCCAGCAGCAGGCCCGGGACAGAAATCGGTCAGCCCCAGCATTTT. Translation gives CASSRPGTEIGQPQHF.

As for this clone: Its ends do not fully match the called genes, so a read error is possible. This chain uses TRBV11-2 with TRBJ2-7; a possible D gene is TRBD1 (6 bases). Germline values: CDR1 SGHAT, CDR2 FQNNGV. This CDR3 region has 16 residues. The CDR3 protein is CASSLTDRGKLYGQYF. CDR3 in DNA: TGTGCCAGCAGTCTAACGGACAGAGGGAAACTCTACGGGCAGTACTTC. Variable domain in full (rest from reference TRBV11-2 and TRBJ2-7): EAGVAQSPRYKIIEKRQSVAFWCNPISGHATLYWYQQILGQGPKLLIQFQNNGVVDDSQLPKDRFSAERLKGVDSTLKIQPAKLEDSAVYLCASSLTDRGKLYGQYFGPGTRLTVT.

The gene calls are TRBV6-6 and TRBJ2-7; a weak D match, TRBD2 (6 bases). Germline V CDR1 and CDR2: MNHNY, SVGAGI (reference sequence). This CDR3 contains 16 residues. Trimming pared 3 bases from V and 0 bases from J, leaving 15 bases between. The chain's CDR3 is CASSYSGRASSYEQYF. The CDR3 region has the DNA TGTGCCAGCAGTTATAGCGGACGGGCTAGCTCCTACGAGCAGTACTTC.

V is TRBV18 and J is TRBJ2-4; the D gene could be TRBD1 or TRBD2 (5 bases each). The germline gives CDR1 KGHSH, CDR2 LQKENI. V was cut by 0 bases and J by 0 bases, with 6 bases left in between. The CDR3 spans 15 residues. CDR3 nucleotide sequence: TGTGCCAGCTCACCACCGGGGGTAGCCAAAAACATTCAGTACTTC. Translation: CASSPPGVAKNIQYF.

This rearrangement joins TRBV6-5 to TRBJ2-5, with 7 bases matching TRBD2. Germline V gives CDR1 MNHEY, CDR2 SVGAGI. The CDR3 extends over 15 amino acids. V was clipped by 0 bases and J by 5 bases; unmatched bases: 6. The CDR3 reads CASSYSGPGRETQYF. DNA for the CDR3: TGTGCCAGCAGTTACTCGGGCCCCGGGAGGGAGACCCAGTACTTC.

The chain employs TRBV6-5 and TRBJ1-2, with D uncertain. CDR3 size: 14 residues. Germline values: CDR1 MNHEY, CDR2 SVGAGI. Trimming stripped 2 bases from V and 7 bases from J, with 14 bases between. The CDR3 region is CASSYIPRMSGYTF. The CDR3 nucleotides are TGTGCCAGCAGTTACATCCCCAGGATGAGTGGCTACACCTTC.

The V and J genes are TRBV11-2 and TRBJ2-3, with a weak D call TRBD2 (5 bases). This CDR3 is 14 amino acids long. The V gene lost 6 bases and the J gene lost 4 bases, with 14 bases spanning the gap. The germline V gene encodes CDR1 SGHAT and CDR2 FQNNGV. The CDR3 nucleotides are TGTGCCAGCAGTCGCCGAGGGCTCGCAGATACGCAGTATTTT. Amino acids: CASSRRGLADTQYF.

On this clone: Within the sample, other DNA sequences also encode this same CDR3. The chain is built from TRBV30 and TRBJ1-5; D unclear. V shed 1 base and J shed 0 bases, with 4 bases lying between them. Germline CDR1 reads GTSNPN; CDR2 reads SVGIG (reference sequence). The CDR3 is 13 amino acids. CDR3 nucleotide sequence: TGTGCCTGGAGTGAAGGTAGCAATCAGCCCCAGCATTTT. This codes for CAWSEGSNQPQHF.

The V call is TRBV7-2, the J call TRBJ2-3; 9 positions agree with TRBD1. V trimming: 5 bases; J trimming: 6 bases; junction bases outside the gene matches: 9. The CDR3 has 15 residues. CDR1 and CDR2 (germline): SGHTA, FQGNSA. CDR3 amino acids: CASSLQDRGSDTQYF. The CDR3 DNA follows: TGTGCCAGCAGCCTCCAAGACAGGGGGTCGGATACGCAGTATTTT.

The chain combines TRBV19 with TRBJ1-6; D is undetermined. The CDR3 is 17 amino acids. Germline assignment: CDR1 LNHDA and CDR2 SQIVND (reference sequence). With 6 bases removed from V and 0 bases from J, the gap between germline ends came to 15 bases. This CDR3 is CASRAPGRSSYNSPLHF. For the CDR3, the DNA is TGTGCCAGTAGAGCGCCAGGAAGAAGCTCCTATAATTCACCCCTCCACTTT.

The chain joins TRBV7-9 to TRBJ2-3; TRBD2 aligns across 13 bases. CDR3 length: 17 residues. The V and J ends lost 4 bases and 0 bases, in that order; junction bases with no gene match: 4. Germline CDR1 reads SEHNR; CDR2 reads FQNEAQ (reference sequence). The CDR3 reads CASSYGLAGASTDTQYF. CDR3 nucleotides: TGTGCCAGCAGCTACGGACTAGCGGGAGCTAGCACAGATACGCAGTATTTT.

This chain links TRBV29-1 with TRBJ1-2; 7 bases align to TRBD1. Germline V gene sequence: CDR1 SQVTM, CDR2 ANQGSEA. Trimming removed 4 bases from V and 2 bases from J; junction bases left unmatched: 1. CDR3 size: 12 residues. In nucleotides, the CDR3 is TGCAGCGTTGGGGGACAGAACTATGGCTACACCTTC. Translation: CSVGGQNYGYTF.

This chain joins TRBV5-6 and TRBJ1-2, with D uncertain. V lost 5 bases to trimming and J lost 4 bases, with 9 bases between them. Germline values: CDR1 SGHDT, CDR2 YYEEEE. This CDR3 spans 12 amino acids. The CDR3 loop is CASSQSPYGYTF. The DNA of the CDR3 is TGTGCCAGCAGTCAATCCCCCTATGGCTACACCTTC. Based on the CDR3 plus reference TRBV5-6 and TRBJ1-2, the full variable domain is DAGVTQSPTHLIKTRGQQVTLRCSPKSGHDTVSWYQQALGQGPQFIFQYYEEEERQRGNFPDRFSGHQFPNYSSELNVNALLLGDSALYLCASSQSPYGYTFGSGTRLTVV.

This chain connects TRBV7-3 to TRBJ1-1, with D unclear. Germline values: CDR1 SGHTA, CDR2 FQGTGA. Trimming stripped 5 bases from V and 3 bases from J, with 10 bases between. This CDR3 is built from 13 residues. The CDR3 is CASSPLGDTEAFF. CDR3 bases: TGTGCCAGCAGCCCCTTAGGTGACACTGAAGCTTTCTTT.

The V call is TRBV18, the J call TRBJ1-4; 11 bases are shared with TRBD1. V trimming: 3 bases; J trimming: 8 bases; junction bases outside the gene matches: 8. Germline lookup yields CDR1 KGHSH and CDR2 LQKENI. CDR3 size: 16 residues. Here the CDR3 reads CASSPRRDRGVEKLFF. CDR3 in DNA: TGTGCCAGCTCACCGCGCCGGGACAGGGGGGTAGAAAAACTGTTTTTT.

The V call is TRBV7-8, the J call TRBJ2-7; no clear D gene. Trimming stripped 1 base from V and 3 bases from J, with 7 bases between. The CDR3 contains 13 residues. From germline, CDR1 is SGHVS and CDR2 FQNEAQ. The CDR3 nucleotides are TGTGCCAGCAGCTTAGGCAGTGTCTACGAGCAGTACTTC. Protein sequence: CASSLGSVYEQYF. The full variable domain, completed using reference TRBV7-8 and TRBJ2-7, is GAGVSQSPRYKVAKRGQDVALRCDPISGHVSLFWYQQALGQGPEFLTYFQNEAQLDKSGLPSDRFFAERPEGSVSTLKIQRTQQEDSAVYLCASSLGSVYEQYFGPGTRLTVT.

This clone was observed a few times. The V and J genes are TRBV11-2 and TRBJ2-7; possible D gene TRBD2, 5 bases. This CDR3 contains 15 residues. Trimming shortened V by 1 base and J by 1 base, and 11 bases separated the two germline ends. The germline V gene has CDR1 SGHAT and CDR2 FQNNGV. CDR3 DNA: TGTGCCAGCAGCTTAGGACTACTACCTTCCTACGAGCAGTACTTC. This gives the protein CASSLGLLPSYEQYF.

A single count supports this clone. This rearrangement joins TRBV27 to TRBJ1-5; D call uncertain. This CDR3 comprises 13 residues. V was shortened by 5 bases and J by 0 bases, with 5 bases between the two germline ends. Germline CDR1 and CDR2: MNHEY and SMNVEV (reference sequence). Written as DNA, the CDR3 is TGTGCCAGCAGTCCTTATAGCAATCAGCCCCAGCATTTT. Protein: CASSPYSNQPQHF.

This clone was counted a single time. The genes are TRBV14 and TRBJ2-3, with D hard to call. Germline-derived CDR1 and CDR2 are SGHDN and FVKESK. The V and J ends lost 4 bases and 0 bases respectively, with 11 bases between them. The CDR3 length is 15 residues. CDR3 sequence reads: CASSPYILSTDTQYF. The CDR3 DNA is TGTGCCAGCAGCCCATACATCCTTAGCACAGATACGCAGTATTTT. Looking up the rest from reference TRBV14 and TRBJ2-3 gives the full variable domain: EAGVTQFPSHSVIEKGQTVTLRCDPISGHDNLYWYRRVMGKEIKFLLHFVKESKQDESGMPNNRFLAERTGGTYSTLKVQPAELEDSGVYFCASSPYILSTDTQYFGPGTRLTVL.